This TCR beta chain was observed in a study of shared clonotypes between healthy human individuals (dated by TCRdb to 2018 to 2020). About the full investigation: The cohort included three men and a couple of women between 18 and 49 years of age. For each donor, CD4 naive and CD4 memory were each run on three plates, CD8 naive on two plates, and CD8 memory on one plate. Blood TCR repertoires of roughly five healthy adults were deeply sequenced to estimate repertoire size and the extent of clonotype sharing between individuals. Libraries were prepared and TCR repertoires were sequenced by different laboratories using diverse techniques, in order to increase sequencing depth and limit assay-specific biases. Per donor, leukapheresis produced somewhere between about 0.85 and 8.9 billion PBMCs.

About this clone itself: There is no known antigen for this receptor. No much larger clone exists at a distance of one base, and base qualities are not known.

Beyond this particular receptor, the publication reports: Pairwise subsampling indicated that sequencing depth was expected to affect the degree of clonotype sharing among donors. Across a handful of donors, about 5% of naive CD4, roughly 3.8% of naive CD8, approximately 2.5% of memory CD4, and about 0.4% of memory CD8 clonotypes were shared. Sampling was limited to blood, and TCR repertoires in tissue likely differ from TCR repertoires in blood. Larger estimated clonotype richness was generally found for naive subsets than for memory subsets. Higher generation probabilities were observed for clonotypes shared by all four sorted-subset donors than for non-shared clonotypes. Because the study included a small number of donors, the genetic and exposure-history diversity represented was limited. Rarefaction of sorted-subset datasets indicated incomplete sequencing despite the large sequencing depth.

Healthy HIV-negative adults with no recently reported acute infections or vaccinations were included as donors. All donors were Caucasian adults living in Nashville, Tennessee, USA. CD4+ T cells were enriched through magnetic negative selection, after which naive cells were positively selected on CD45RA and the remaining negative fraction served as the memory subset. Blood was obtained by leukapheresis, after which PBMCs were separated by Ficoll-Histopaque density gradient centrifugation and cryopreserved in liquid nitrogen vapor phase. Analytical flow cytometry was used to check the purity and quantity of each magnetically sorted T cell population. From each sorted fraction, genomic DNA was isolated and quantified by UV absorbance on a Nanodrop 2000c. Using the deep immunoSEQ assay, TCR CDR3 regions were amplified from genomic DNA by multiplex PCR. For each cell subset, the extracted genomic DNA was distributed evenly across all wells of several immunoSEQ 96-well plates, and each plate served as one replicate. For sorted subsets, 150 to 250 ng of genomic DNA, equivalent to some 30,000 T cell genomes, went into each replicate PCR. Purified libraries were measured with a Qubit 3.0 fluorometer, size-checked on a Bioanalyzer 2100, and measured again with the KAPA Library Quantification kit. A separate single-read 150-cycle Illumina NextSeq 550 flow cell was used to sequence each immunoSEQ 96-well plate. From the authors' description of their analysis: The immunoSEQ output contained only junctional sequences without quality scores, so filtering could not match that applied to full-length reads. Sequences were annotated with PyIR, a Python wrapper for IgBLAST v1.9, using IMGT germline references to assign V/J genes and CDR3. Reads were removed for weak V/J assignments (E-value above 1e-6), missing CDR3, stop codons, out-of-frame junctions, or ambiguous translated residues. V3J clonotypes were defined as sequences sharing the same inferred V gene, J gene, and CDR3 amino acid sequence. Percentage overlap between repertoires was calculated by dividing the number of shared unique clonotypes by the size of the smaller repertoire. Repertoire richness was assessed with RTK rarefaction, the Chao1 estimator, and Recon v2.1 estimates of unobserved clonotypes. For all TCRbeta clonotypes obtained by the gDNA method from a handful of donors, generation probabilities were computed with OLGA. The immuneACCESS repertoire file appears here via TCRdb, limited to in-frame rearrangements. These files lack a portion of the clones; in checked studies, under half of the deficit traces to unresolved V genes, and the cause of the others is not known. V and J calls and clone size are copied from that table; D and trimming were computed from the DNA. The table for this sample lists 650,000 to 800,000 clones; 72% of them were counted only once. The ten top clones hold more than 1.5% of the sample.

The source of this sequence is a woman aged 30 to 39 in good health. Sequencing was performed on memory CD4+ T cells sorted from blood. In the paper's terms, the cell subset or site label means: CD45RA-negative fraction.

The base sequence is TGTGCCAGCAGCCAGCGGACAGGGGTAAATTATAAGGGTGGCTACACCTTC. Its protein product is CASSQRTGVNYKGGYTF. The rearrangement joined TRBV7-9 to TRBJ1-2; TRBD1 aligns with 9 central bases. Ends trimmed: V by 5 bases, J by 7 bases; bases unmatched to a gene: 17. The CDR3 covers 17 residues, taking in both the cysteine and the phenylalanine. The sequence is cut down to CDR3 DNA, 51 bases in frame from base 1. Per the germline V gene (reference sequence), SEHNR is the CDR1 and FQNEAQ is the CDR2.